The 5 T cell receptor beta chains listed next were all sequenced from one sample in a study of blood T cell repertoires in COVID-19. Assay used: immunoSEQ multiplex PCR; TCRdb lists only in-frame clones, some missing. The sample records tens of thousands of clones, 70% to 90% being singletons. The sequenced material came from peripheral blood. Receptors originate from a woman over 75 with COVID-19, enrolled during active disease.

This chain uses TRBV28 with TRBJ2-7; 12 bases fit TRBD1. V lost 3 bases and J lost 6; bases outside the gene matches: 9. The CDR3 runs 16 residues. CDR1 and CDR2 from the germline V gene are MDHEN and SYDVKM. The CDR3, as DNA: TGTGCCAGCAGTTTGTCGGGACAGGGGGCCGGGGGCGAGCAGTACTTC. Translated: CASSLSGQGAGGEQYF.

J is TRBJ2-1 and V is TRBV18; 10 bases match TRBD2. V lost 3 bases, J lost 2 bases, and 1 base stayed unmatched. The germline V gene has CDR1 KGHSH and CDR2 LQKENI. The CDR3 has 15 residues. DNA for the CDR3: TGTGCCAGCTCACCCGGGACTAGCGCCTACAATGAGCAGTTCTTC. Translation gives CASSPGTSAYNEQFF.

The chain has TRBV7-2 and TRBJ2-2, with D possibly being TRBD2 (6 bases). The germline gives CDR1 SGHTA, CDR2 FQGNSA. V was cut by 5 bases and J by 2 bases, with 12 bases left in between. This CDR3 region has 15 residues. In nucleotides, the CDR3 is TGTGCCAGCAGCGACCGGGACTTTAACACCGGGGAGCTGTTTTTT. It yields the protein CASSDRDFNTGELFF.

This clone was counted between two and nine times. V and J are TRBV9 and TRBJ2-1; TRBD2 agrees at 7 bases. The CDR3 sequence is 16 residues long. Germline lookup yields CDR1 SGDLS and CDR2 YYNGEE. The ends lost 1 base at V and 14 bases at J; junction bases unmatched: 18. The CDR3 DNA reads as TGTGCCAGCAGCGTAAGTGGGGTTAGTGCGGGAGAGGAGAAGTTCTTC. Encoded protein: CASSVSGVSAGEEKFF.

CDR3 amino acids: CASTRELSYNEQFF. The CDR3 DNA sequence: TGTGCCAGCACGCGGGAGCTCTCCTACAATGAGCAGTTCTTC. This chain joins TRBV9 and TRBJ2-1; TRBD2 agrees at 7 bases. From germline, CDR1 is SGDLS and CDR2 YYNGEE. The junction had 3 bases not matched to a gene; V was cut back by 6 bases and J by 0 bases. There are 14 residues in the CDR3.